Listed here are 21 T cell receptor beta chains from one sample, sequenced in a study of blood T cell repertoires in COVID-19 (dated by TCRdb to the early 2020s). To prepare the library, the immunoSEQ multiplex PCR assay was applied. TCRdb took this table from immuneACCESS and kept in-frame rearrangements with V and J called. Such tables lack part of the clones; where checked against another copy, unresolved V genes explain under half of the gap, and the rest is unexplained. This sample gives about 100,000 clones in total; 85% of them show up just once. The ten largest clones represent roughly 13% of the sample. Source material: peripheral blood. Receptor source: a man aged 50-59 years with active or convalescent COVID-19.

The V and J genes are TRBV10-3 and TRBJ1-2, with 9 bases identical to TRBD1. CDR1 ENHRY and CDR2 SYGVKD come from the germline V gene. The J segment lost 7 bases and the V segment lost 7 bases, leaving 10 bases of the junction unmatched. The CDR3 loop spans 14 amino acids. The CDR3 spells CAIKGQGIGGGYTF. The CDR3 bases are TGTGCCATCAAGGGACAGGGAATCGGAGGTGGCTACACCTTC.

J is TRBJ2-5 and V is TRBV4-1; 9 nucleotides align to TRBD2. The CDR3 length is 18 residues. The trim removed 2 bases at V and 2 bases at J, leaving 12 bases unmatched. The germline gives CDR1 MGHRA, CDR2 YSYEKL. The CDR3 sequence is CASSQNRIRTSVQETQYF. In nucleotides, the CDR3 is TGCGCCAGCAGCCAAAACCGTATACGGACTAGCGTACAAGAGACCCAGTACTTC.

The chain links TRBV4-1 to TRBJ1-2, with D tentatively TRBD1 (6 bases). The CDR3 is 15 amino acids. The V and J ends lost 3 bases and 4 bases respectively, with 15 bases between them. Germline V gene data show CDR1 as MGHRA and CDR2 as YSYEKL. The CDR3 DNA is TGCGCCAGCAGCCACGATGCAGGGGCGGGCTATGGCTACACCTTC. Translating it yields CASSHDAGAGYGYTF.

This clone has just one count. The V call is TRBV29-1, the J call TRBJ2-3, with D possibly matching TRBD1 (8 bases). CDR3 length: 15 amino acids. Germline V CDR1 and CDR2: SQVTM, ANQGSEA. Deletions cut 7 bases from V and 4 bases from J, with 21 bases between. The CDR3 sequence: CSASPGGRGADTQYF. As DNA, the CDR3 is TGCAGCGCGTCACCAGGGGGCCGGGGGGCAGATACGCAGTATTTT.

The CDR3 here is CASSQAQGRLNEQFF. CDR3 bases: TGCGCCAGCAGCCAGGCACAGGGAAGGTTGAATGAGCAGTTCTTC. V usage is TRBV4-1 and J usage is TRBJ2-1, with D perhaps matching TRBD1 (6 bases). V shed 3 bases and J shed 7 bases, with 16 bases lying between them. This CDR3 contains 15 residues. CDR1 and CDR2 from the germline V gene are MGHRA and YSYEKL.

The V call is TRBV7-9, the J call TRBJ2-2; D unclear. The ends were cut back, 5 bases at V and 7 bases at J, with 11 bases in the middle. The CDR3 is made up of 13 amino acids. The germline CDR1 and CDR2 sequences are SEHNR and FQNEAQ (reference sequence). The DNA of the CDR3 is TGTGCCAGCAGCACGACTTCAATCGGGGAGCTGTTTTTT. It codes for CASSTTSIGELFF.

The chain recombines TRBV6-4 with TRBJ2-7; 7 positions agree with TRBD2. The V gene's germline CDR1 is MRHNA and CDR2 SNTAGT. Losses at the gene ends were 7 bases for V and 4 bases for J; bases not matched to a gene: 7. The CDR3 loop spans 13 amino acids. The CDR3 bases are TGTGCCAGCACCAGGGACTACCTTTACGAGCAGTACTTC. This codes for CASTRDYLYEQYF.

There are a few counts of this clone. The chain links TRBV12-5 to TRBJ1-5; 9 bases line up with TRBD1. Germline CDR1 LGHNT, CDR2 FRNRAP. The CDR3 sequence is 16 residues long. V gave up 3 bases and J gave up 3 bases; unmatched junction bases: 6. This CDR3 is CASGFGTGIYNQPQHF. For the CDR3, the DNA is TGTGCTAGTGGTTTTGGGACAGGGATTTACAATCAGCCCCAGCATTTT.

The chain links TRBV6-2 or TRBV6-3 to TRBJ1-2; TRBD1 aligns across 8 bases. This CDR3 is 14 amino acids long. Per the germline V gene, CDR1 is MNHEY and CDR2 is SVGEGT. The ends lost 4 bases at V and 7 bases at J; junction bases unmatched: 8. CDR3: CASSLTTGEFGYTF. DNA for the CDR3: TGTGCCAGCAGTTTAACGACAGGGGAGTTTGGCTACACCTTC.

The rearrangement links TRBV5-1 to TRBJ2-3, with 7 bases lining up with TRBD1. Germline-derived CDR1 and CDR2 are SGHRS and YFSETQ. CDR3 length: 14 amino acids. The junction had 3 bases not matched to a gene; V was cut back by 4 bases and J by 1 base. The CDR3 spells CASSTGTGTDTQYF. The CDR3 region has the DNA TGCGCCAGCAGCACTGGGACAGGCACAGATACGCAGTATTTT.

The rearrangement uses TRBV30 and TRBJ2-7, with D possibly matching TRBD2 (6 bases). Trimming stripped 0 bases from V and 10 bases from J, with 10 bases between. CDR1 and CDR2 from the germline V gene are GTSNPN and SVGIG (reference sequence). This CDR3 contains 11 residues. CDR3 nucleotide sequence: TGTGCCTGGAGTGTATACGGGAGTCAGTACTTC. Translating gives CAWSVYGSQYF. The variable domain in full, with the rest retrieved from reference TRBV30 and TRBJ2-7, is SQTIHQWPATLVQPVGSPLSLECTVEGTSNPNLYWYRQAAGRGLQLLFYSVGIGQISSEVPQNLSASRPQDRQFILSSKKLLLSDSGFYLCAWSVYGSQYFGPGTRLTVT.

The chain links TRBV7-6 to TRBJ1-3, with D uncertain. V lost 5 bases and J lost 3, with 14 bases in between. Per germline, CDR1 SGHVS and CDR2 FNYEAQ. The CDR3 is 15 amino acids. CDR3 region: CASSPLRLDGNTIYF. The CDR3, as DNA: TGTGCCAGCAGCCCCTTGAGACTAGATGGAAACACCATATATTTT.

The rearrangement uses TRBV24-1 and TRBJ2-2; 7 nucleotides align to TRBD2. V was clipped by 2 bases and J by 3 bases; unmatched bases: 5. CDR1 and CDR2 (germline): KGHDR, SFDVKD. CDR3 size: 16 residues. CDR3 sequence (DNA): TGTGCCACCAGTGATTCTCGGGGGGAGTACACCGGGGAGCTGTTTTTT. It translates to CATSDSRGEYTGELFF.

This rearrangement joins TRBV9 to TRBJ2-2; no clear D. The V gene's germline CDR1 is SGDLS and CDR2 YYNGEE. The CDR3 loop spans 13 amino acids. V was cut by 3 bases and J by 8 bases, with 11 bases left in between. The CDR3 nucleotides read TGTGCCAGCAGCGCTATCCACCTGGGGGAGCTGTTTTTT. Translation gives CASSAIHLGELFF.

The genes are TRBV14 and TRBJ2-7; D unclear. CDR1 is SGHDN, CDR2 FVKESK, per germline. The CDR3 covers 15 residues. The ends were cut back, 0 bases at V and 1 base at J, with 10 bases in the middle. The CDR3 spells CASSQDPGRSYEQYF. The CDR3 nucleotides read TGTGCCAGCAGCCAAGACCCAGGAAGATCCTACGAGCAGTACTTC.

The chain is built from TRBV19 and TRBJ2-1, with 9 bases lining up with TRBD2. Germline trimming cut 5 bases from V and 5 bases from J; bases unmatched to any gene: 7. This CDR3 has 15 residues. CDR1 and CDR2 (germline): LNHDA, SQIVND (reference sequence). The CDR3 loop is CASSDRAGGHNEQFF. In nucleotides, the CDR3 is TGTGCCAGTAGTGACCGAGCGGGAGGTCACAATGAGCAGTTCTTC.

The CDR3 loop reads CASSSDTADTQYF. CDR3 nucleotide sequence: TGTGCCAGCAGCTCCGATACGGCAGATACGCAGTATTTT. The V call is TRBV12-3 or TRBV12-4, the J call TRBJ2-3; no clear D. This CDR3 is built from 13 residues. The V gene lost 6 bases and the J gene lost 4 bases, with 11 bases spanning the gap.

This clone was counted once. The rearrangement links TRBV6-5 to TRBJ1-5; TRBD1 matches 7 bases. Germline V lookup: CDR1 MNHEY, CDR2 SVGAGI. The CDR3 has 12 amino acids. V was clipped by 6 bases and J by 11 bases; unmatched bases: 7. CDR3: CASRSDREAQHF. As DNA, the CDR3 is TGTGCCAGCAGGTCAGACAGGGAAGCCCAGCATTTT.

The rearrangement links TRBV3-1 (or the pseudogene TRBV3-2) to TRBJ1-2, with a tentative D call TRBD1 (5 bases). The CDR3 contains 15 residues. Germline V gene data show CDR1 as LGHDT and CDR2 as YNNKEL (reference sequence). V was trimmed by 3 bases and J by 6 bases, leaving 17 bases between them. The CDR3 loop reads CASSQLSGGFDGYTF. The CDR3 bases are TGTGCCAGCAGCCAGCTATCGGGGGGGTTCGATGGCTACACCTTC.

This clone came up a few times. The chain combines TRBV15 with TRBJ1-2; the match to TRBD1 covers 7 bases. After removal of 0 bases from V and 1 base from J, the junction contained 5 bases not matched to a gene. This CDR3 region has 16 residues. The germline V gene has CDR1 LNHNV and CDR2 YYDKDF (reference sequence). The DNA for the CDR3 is TGTGCCACCAGCAGAGACAGGGGGAGAATTAACTATGGCTACACCTTC. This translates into CATSRDRGRINYGYTF.

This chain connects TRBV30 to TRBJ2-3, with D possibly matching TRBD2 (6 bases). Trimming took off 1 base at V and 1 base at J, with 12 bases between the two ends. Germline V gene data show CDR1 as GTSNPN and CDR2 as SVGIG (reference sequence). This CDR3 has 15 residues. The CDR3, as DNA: TGTGCCTGGAGTGGAGGCGGGATCGGCACAGATACGCAGTATTTT. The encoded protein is CAWSGGGIGTDTQYF.